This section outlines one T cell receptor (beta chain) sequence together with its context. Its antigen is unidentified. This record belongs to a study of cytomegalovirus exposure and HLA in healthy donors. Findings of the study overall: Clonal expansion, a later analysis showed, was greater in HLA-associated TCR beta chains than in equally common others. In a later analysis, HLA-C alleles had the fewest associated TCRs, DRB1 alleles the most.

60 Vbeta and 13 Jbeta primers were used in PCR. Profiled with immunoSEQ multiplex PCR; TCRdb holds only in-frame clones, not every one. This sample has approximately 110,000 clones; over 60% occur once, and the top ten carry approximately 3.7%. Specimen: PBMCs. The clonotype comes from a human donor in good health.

CDR3 residues: CASSPTGAAFREQYF. Written as DNA, the CDR3 is TGTGCCAGCAGCCCTACAGGCGCGGCCTTTAGGGAGCAGTACTTC. This sequence joins TRBV27 and TRBJ2-7; D is possibly TRBD1 (5 bases). This CDR3 contains 15 residues. Trimming cost V 6 bases and J 7 bases, with 22 bases left between them. Germline CDR1 and CDR2: MNHEY and SMNVEV (reference sequence).